Listed below are T cell receptor beta chains from one sample, sequenced in a study of blood T cells in healthy people across ages. TCRdb redid the calling of the 5' RACE reads with MiXCR, one entry per CDR3 protein. Here the sample spans over 700,000 distinct CDR3 sequences, about 55% being singletons. The source material was blood. Source of these receptors: a man older than 75 in good health. The CDR3 runs from the conserved cysteine through the conserved F or W. A D gene is named only where the DNA matches it firmly. Size tells how often a clone was seen (once, few, many) or the class of an expanded clone, and some rows leave it out.

size: NA
V: TRBV20-1
J: TRBJ2-1
D: NA
length: 11
DNA: TGCAGTGCCCCGGGCTACAATGAGCAGTTCTTC
CDR3: CSAPGYNEQFF

size: few
V: TRBV5-1
J: TRBJ2-6
D: NA
length: 17
DNA: TGCGCCAGCAGCGAACAGGGAATTAGCTCTGGGGCCAACGTCCTGACTTTC
CDR3: CASSEQGISSGANVLTF

size: NA
V: TRBV7-8
J: TRBJ1-5
D: NA
length: 13
DNA: TGTGCCAGCAGCTTAACGGGTACTCAGCCCCAGCATTTT
CDR3: CASSLTGTQPQHF

size: few
V: TRBV29-1
J: TRBJ2-7
D: NA
length: 13
DNA: TGCAGCGCCGGGATGGCCCCCTCCTACGAGCAGTACTTC
CDR3: CSAGMAPSYEQYF

size: few
V: TRBV11-1
J: TRBJ2-4
D: TRBD1
length: 16
DNA: TGTGCCAGCAGCAGCAGGGACAGGGTTGCCAAAAACATTCAGTACTTC
CDR3: CASSSRDRVAKNIQYF

size: NA
V: TRBV10-3
J: TRBJ1-5
D: TRBD1
length: 13
DNA: TGTGCCATCAAAGGGACAGGGGATCAGCCCCAGCATTTT
CDR3: CAIKGTGDQPQHF

size: few
V: TRBV24-1
J: TRBJ2-3
D: TRBD1
length: 14
DNA: TGTGCCACCAGTAACAGGGGGCAGGTGGATACGCAGTATTTT
CDR3: CATSNRGQVDTQYF

size: NA
V: TRBV27
J: TRBJ2-1
D: TRBD2
length: 14
DNA: TGTGCCAGCAGTCCAGATAGCGGGAGTCGTCGCCAGTTCTTC
CDR3: CASSPDSGSRRQFF

size: NA
V: TRBV10-3
J: TRBJ2-5
D: TRBD2
length: 15
DNA: TGTGCCATCAGTGCCGTGTCTAGCGGGATGAAGACCCAGTACTTC
CDR3: CAISAVSSGMKTQYF

size: NA
V: TRBV7-2
J: TRBJ2-2
D: NA
length: 11
DNA: TGTGCCAGCAGCTCACACGGGGAGCTGTTTTTT
CDR3: CASSSHGELFF

size: NA
V: TRBV9
J: TRBJ2-7
D: TRBD1
length: 17
DNA: TGTGCCAGCAGCTCGGGGACAGGGGAGAGTTACTCCTACGAGCAGTACTTC
CDR3: CASSSGTGESYSYEQYF

size: NA
V: TRBV9
J: TRBJ2-3
D: TRBD1
length: 20
DNA: TGTGCCAGCAGCGTAGCCACGGGACAGGGGAGGGTGTTGGGCACAGATACGCAGTATTTT
CDR3: CASSVATGQGRVLGTDTQYF

size: few
V: TRBV27
J: TRBJ2-7
D: TRBD1
length: 15
DNA: TGTGCCAGCAGCTTAACCGGGACAGGAACCTACGAGCAGTACTTC
CDR3: CASSLTGTGTYEQYF

size: NA
V: TRBV5-6
J: TRBJ2-7
D: NA
length: 14
DNA: TGTGCCAGCAGCTCCCCGACGGCTCCCTCCGAGCAGTACTTC
CDR3: CASSSPTAPSEQYF

size: NA
V: TRBV14
J: TRBJ2-3
D: NA
length: 16
DNA: TGTGCCAGCAGCCAAGAAGTGGCAGGGCGGCACAGATACGCGTATTTT
CDR3: CASSQEVAGRHRYAYF